Listed below are T cell receptor beta chains from one sample, sequenced in a study of CD8 T cells in ankylosing spondylitis. TCRdb analysed the 5' RACE reads with MiXCR anew, one entry per CDR3 protein. The sample yields a few hundred thousand distinct CDR3 sequences, 15% to 20% seen once. What was sequenced was blood, either unsorted or a sorted T cell fraction (not recorded which). The receptor source for this set is a male donor with ankylosing spondylitis or in good health (not recorded which). CDR3s include the opening cysteine and the closing phenylalanine or tryptophan. The D gene is left open where the match is weak. Only some rows state a clone size, as once, few, many or a class for expanded clones.

d_call	v_call	j_call	clone_size	cdr3_aa	cdr3_nt
-	TRBV27	TRBJ2-2	-	CASSLGPITGELFF	TGTGCCAGCAGTCTGGGACCCATTACCGGGGAGCTGTTTTTT
-	TRBV7-9	TRBJ2-1	few	CASSSRLGSSYNEQFF	TGTGCCAGCAGCTCCAGACTGGGGAGCTCCTACAATGAGCAGTTCTTC
-	TRBV29-1	TRBJ2-7	-	CSVVSGAPYEQYF	TGCAGCGTTGTCTCCGGGGCCCCCTACGAGCAGTACTTC
TRBD2	TRBV6-1	TRBJ2-7	-	CASRPYSGAYEQYF	TGTGCCAGCAGACCATATAGCGGGGCCTACGAGCAGTACTTC
-	TRBV4-1	TRBJ2-1	-	CASSRIEATYNEQFF	TGCGCCAGCAGCCGGATAGAAGCAACCTACAATGAGCAGTTCTTC
-	TRBV15	TRBJ2-7	-	CATSRDRQGTDFYEQYF	TGTGCCACCAGCAGAGATCGTCAGGGGACCGACTTCTACGAGCAGTACTTC
-	TRBV27	TRBJ1-5	-	CASSLVWGAGNQPQHF	TGTGCCAGCAGTTTGGTTTGGGGGGCCGGCAATCAGCCCCAGCATTTT
-	TRBV12-3/TRBV12-4	TRBJ2-7	many	CASSLGDPQDF	TGTGCCAGCAGTTTAGGGGACCCCCAGGACTTC
TRBD2	TRBV9	TRBJ2-3	-	CASSVVAGGTDTQYF	TGTGCCAGCAGCGTAGTAGCGGGGGGCACAGATACGCAGTATTTT
TRBD2	TRBV6-5	TRBJ2-2	-	CASSFLAGGPGPGELFF	TGTGCCAGCAGTTTCCTAGCGGGAGGCCCGGGGCCCGGGGAGCTGTTTTTT